The T cell receptor (beta chain) under discussion was sequenced for a study of OX40 agonist ivuxolimab in advanced cancers. Per the germline V gene, CDR1 is SQVTM and CDR2 is ANQGSEA. After removal of 4 bases from V and 5 bases from J, the junction contained 0 bases not matched to a gene. The CDR3 spans 13 residues. Regarding the study as a whole: Patients with a partial response at 0.1-3.0 mg/kg had among the lowest clonal expansion.

As to this clone: What it binds is not known.

The table came from immunoSEQ multiplex PCR; TCRdb's copy has only in-frame clones and leaves some out. This repertoire shows about 49,000 clones, 75% to 85% found once; its top ten account for approximately 2.3%. The chain carries TRBV29-1 and TRBJ2-3; 13 bases align to TRBD2. This specimen consisted of CD4+ or CD8+ T cells sorted from blood, obtained in a trial of the OX40 agonist ivuxolimab. This clonotype originated in an adult with an advanced solid tumor such as melanoma, head and neck, liver or kidney cancer. The CDR3 coding sequence is TGCAGCGTTGGACTAGCGGGGGGAGATACGCAGTATTTT. It codes for CSVGLAGGDTQYF.